The sequence of this T cell receptor beta chain was determined in a study of CD8 T cells in ankylosing spondylitis. The CDR3 is 14 amino acids. CDR1 MNHEY and CDR2 SMNVEV come from the germline V gene (reference sequence). V was cut by 3 bases and J by 0 bases, with 5 bases left in between. TCRdb called the 5' RACE reads again in MiXCR, with one record for every CDR3 protein. The repertoire holds some 120,000 distinct CDR3 sequences, with roughly an eighth as singletons. Material: blood, either unsorted or a sorted T cell fraction (not recorded which). The TCR sequence derives from a female donor with ankylosing spondylitis or in good health (not recorded which). V usage is TRBV27 and J usage is TRBJ1-4; D unclear. CDR3 bases: TGTGCCAGCAGTTTCACAGCAACTAATGAAAAACTGTTTTTT. Translation gives CASSFTATNEKLFF.